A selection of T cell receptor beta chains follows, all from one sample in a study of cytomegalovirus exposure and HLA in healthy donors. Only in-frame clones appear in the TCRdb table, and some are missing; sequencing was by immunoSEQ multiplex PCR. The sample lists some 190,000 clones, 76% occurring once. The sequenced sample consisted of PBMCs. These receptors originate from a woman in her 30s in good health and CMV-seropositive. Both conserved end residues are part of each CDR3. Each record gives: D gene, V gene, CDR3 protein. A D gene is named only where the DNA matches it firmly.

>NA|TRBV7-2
CASTPLPTHEQYF
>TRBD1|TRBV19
CASSITGGRQPQHF
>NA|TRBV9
CASSVETARPTDTQYF
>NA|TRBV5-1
CASSFDRRTQETQYF
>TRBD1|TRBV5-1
CASSLGQGSTGELFF
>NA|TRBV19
CASSITGFSTEAFF
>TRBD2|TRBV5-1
CASSPGGLARETQYF
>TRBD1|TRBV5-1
CASSHDRADTQYF
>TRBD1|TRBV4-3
CASSQAGDRGEGYTF
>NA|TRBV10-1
CASSERVSYEQYF
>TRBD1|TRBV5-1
CASSTGQGTSGNTIYF
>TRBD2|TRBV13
CASSYGKGLAGAGETQYF
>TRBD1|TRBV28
CASIEGGATGELFF
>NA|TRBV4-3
CASSQDEGRLHTEAFF
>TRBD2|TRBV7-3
CASSRGDPNTQYF
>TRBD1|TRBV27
CASSRQGSGSGYTF
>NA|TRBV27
CASRDRPHSNQPQHF
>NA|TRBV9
CASSASSVNEQYF
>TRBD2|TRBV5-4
CASSLFLAGGPDTDTQYF
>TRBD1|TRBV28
CASSPGTGNRKTQYF
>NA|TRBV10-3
CAISEPGTPHEQYF
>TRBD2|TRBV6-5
CASSLTSGGAHNEQFF